The source of this TCR beta chain is a study of blood T cells in healthy people across ages (dated by TCRdb to the mid-2010s). Study-wide context: In model experiments, roughly one uniquely barcoded TCR beta cDNA molecule per two T cells was captured by template switching. The donors were split into four age groups: young (average 16 years), middle-aged (around 40), aged (approximately 60) and long-lived (82). To avoid experimental bias, donors of different ages were distributed randomly across sequencing lanes. For two donors (one aged 18 to 30 and one aged 80 or older), the study analyzed two additional independent replicas of 1 million unique cDNA reads from the same blood draw. Age-related changes in TCR beta repertoire diversity were measured in the study by deep sequencing normalized with unique cDNA molecular identifiers. Broader findings and caveats from the paper: Estimates of total diversity from one million sequenced T cells were regarded as lower bounds and underestimates. Because donor CMV infection status was unknown, age-related changes in expanded clonotypes were potentially confounded. Observed TCR beta diversity correlated strongly with the percentage of naive T cells measured by flow cytometry. As age increased, observed TCR beta diversity per million T cells dropped in a roughly linear way, and a significant reduction was already evident by age about 36. Since profiling was done on bulk unsorted PBMCs, naive and antigen-experienced compartments could not be conclusively compared. Compared with the aged group, the long-lived group had more naive CD4+ T cells, fewer expanded clones and increased TCR diversity, a pattern suggesting age selection.

The donors were around 39 Caucasian individuals from Russia, aged roughly 6 to 100 years, who were systemically healthy. Each donor gave about 9.7 milliliters of peripheral blood, drawn into EDTA-treated Vacutainer tubes. Ficoll-Paque density-gradient centrifugation was used to isolate PBMCs, with at least 6.5 million obtained per sample. Total RNA was extracted from PBMCs with Trizol reagent, with at least 5 micrograms obtained per sample. The percentages of naive CD45RAhigh/CD27high T cells were determined by flow cytometry on a PBMC aliquot from every donor. Library method: 5' RACE. The sequencer listed for this sample is Illumina HiSeq 2500. A second PCR of roughly 6 to 11 cycles was run with a J-beta primer mix and a sample-barcoded 5' primer. A unique molecular identifier was introduced onto each TCR beta cDNA molecule by a template-switch 5' adaptor carrying 12 random nucleotides. At least 2.5 million CDR3-containing paired-end reads were obtained from each sample. First-strand cDNA was synthesized from all RNA with the Mint cDNA synthesis kit, primed by a TRBC-specific oligonucleotide. Following uracil-DNA glycosylase treatment, a first 18-cycle PCR with universal primers M1SS and BC2_uni_R was performed on all cDNA. As for the original processing: For normalization, 1 million high-quality reads were randomly selected from each sample, with every read carrying a distinct molecular identifier. Instead of being binned into consensus sequences, reads that shared molecular identifiers were thrown out. MiTCR, run with a Q25 quality threshold and the strictest error-elimination algorithm, handled CDR3 identification, clonotype clustering and error correction. A nonparametric unseen species model with Euler transformation was used to estimate lower-bound total TCR beta diversity. TCRdb reprocessed the public reads (quality trimming at Q25 with fastp, clone calling with MiXCR) and kept in-frame beta chains. Each entry merges the rows of one CDR3 protein and shows their most common DNA and genes. The V and J calls and clone size come from TCRdb's table, not from the authors' own analysis. The sample contains hundreds of thousands of distinct CDR3 sequences, about three fifths of them found a single time. The biggest ten clones account for 22% of the sample.

The germline V gene encodes CDR1 DFQATT and CDR2 SNEGSKA (reference sequence). The CDR3 holds 10 amino acids from the cysteine to the phenylalanine. Just CDR3 DNA is preserved here, 30 bases in frame from base 1. The germline ends are 6 bases apart after V is trimmed by 6 bases and J by 4 bases. On this clonotype itself: No cognate antigen has been identified for it. Per-base quality was not reported, and no clone a single base away is much larger than it.

Sequenced material: blood. This clonotype originated in a man aged 30 to 45 in good health. The receptor chain draws on TRBV20-1 and TRBJ1-2, with no confident D gene call. The DNA sequence follows: TGCAGTGCCGGGCCCTATGGCTACACCTTC. Its protein reads: CSAGPYGYTF.